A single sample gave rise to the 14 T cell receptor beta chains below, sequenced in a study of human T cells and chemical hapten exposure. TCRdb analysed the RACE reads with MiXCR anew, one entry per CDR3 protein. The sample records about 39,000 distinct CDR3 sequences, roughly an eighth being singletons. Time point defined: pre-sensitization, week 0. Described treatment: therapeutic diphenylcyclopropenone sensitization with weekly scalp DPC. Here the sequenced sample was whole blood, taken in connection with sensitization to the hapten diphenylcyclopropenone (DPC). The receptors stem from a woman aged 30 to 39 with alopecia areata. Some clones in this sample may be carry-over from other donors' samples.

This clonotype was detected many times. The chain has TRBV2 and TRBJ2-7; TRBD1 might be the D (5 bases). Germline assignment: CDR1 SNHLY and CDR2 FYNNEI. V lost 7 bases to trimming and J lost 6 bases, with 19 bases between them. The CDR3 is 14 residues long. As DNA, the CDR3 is TGTGCCAGCAAAGGTAGCAGGGCATACGGCGAGCAGTACTTC. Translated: CASKGSRAYGEQYF.

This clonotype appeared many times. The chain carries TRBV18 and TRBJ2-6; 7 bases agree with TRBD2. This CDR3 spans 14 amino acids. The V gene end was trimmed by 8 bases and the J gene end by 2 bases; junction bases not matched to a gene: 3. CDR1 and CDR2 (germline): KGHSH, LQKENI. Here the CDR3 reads CASALAAGANVLTF. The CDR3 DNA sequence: TGTGCCAGCGCTCTAGCGGCTGGGGCCAACGTCCTGACTTTC.

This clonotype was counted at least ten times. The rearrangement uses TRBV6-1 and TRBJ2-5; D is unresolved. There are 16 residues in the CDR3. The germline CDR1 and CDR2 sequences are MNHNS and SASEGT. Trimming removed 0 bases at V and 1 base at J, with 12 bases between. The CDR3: CASSEAVKPVQETQYF. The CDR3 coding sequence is TGTGCCAGCAGTGAAGCGGTAAAGCCTGTCCAAGAGACCCAGTACTTC.

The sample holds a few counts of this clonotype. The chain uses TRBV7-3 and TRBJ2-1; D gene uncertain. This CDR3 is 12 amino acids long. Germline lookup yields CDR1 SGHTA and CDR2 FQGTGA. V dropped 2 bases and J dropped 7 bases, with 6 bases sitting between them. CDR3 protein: CASSLASNEQFF. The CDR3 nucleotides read TGTGCCAGCAGCTTAGCTTCGAATGAGCAGTTCTTC.

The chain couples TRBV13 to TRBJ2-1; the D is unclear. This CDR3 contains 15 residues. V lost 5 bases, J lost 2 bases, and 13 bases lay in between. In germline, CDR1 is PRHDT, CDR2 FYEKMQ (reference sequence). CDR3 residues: CASSRPKTPYNEQFF. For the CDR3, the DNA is TGTGCCAGCAGCAGACCCAAAACCCCCTACAATGAGCAGTTCTTC.

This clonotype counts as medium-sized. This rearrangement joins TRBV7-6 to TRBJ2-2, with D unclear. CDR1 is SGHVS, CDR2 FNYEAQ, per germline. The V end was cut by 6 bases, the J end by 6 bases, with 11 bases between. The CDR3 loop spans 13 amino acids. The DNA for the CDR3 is TGTGCCAGCAGTTACCGTCTCGCCGGGGAGCTGTTTTTT. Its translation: CASSYRLAGELFF.

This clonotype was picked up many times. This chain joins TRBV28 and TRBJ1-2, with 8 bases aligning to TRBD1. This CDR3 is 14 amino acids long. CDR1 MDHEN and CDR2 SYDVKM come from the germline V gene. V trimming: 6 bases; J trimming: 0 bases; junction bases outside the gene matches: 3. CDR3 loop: CASSRQGTNYGYTF. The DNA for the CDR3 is TGTGCCAGCAGCAGACAGGGGACTAACTATGGCTACACCTTC.

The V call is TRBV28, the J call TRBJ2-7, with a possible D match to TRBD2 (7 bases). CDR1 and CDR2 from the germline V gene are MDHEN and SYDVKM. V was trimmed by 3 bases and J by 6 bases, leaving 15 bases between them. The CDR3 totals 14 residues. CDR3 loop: CASSFGGALSEQYF. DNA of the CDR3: TGTGCCAGCAGTTTTGGGGGGGCGTTGAGCGAGCAGTACTTC. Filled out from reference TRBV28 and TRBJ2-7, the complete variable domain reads DVKVTQSSRYLVKRTGEKVFLECVQDMDHENMFWYRQDPGLGLRLIYFSYDVKMKEKGDIPEGYSVSREKKERFSLILESASTNQTSMYLCASSFGGALSEQYFGPGTRLTVT.

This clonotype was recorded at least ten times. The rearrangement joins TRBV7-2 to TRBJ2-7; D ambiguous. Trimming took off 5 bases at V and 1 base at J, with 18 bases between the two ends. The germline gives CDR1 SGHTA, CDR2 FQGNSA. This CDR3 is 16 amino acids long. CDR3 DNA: TGTGCCAGCAGCCAAGGCGCGAGTCCCGGATCCTACGAGCAGTACTTC. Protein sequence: CASSQGASPGSYEQYF. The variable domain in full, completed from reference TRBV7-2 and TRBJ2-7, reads GAGVSQSPSNKVTEKGKDVELRCDPISGHTALYWYRQSLGQGLEFLIYFQGNSAPDKSGLPSDRFSAERTGGSVSTLTIQRTQQEDSAVYLCASSQGASPGSYEQYFGPGTRLTVT.

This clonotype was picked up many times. The CDR3 DNA reads as TGTGCCACCAGCAGAGATCTCGGACCGTACAATGAGCAGTTCTTC. Translating it yields CATSRDLGPYNEQFF. V gene TRBV15 combines with J gene TRBJ2-1, with unresolved D. This CDR3 is 15 amino acids long. V was shortened by 0 bases and J by 4 bases, with 10 bases between the two germline ends. Germline V CDR1 and CDR2: LNHNV, YYDKDF (reference sequence).

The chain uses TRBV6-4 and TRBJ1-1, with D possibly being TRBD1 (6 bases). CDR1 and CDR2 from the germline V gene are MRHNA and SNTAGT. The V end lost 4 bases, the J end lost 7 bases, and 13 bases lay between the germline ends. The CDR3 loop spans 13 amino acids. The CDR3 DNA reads TGTGCCAGCAGTGCCGAGGGGGGGGGTGAAGCTTTCTTT. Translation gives CASSAEGGGEAFF.

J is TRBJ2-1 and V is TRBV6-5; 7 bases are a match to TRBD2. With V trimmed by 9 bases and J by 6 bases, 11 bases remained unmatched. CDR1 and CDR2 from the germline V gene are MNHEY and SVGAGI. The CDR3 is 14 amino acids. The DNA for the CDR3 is TGTGCCAGTGCAGTTGGGAGGGCCAGCAATGAGCAGTTCTTC. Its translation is CASAVGRASNEQFF.

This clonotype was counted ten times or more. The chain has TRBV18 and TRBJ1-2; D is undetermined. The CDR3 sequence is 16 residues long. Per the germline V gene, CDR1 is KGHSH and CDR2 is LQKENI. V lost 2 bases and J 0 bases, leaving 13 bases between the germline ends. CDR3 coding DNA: TGTGCCAGCTCACCAAAATCGGGTCAAGCTAACTATGGCTACACCTTC. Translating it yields CASSPKSGQANYGYTF.

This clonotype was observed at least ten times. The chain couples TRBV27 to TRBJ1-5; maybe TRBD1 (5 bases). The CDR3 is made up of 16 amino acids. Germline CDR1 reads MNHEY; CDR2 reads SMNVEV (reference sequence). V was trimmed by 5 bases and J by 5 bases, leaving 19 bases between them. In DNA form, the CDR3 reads TGTGCCAGCAGTGACAGTCCGGGCCTGGGGTATCAGCCCCAGCATTTT. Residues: CASSDSPGLGYQPQHF.